The sequence of this T cell receptor (beta chain) was determined in a study of T cells in localized non-small cell lung cancer. Points from the study as a whole: Longer overall survival was seen with higher T cell density measured in blood.

Profiling relied on immunoSEQ multiplex PCR, and the TCRdb table lists in-frame clones only, not all of them. This sample has roughly 23,000 clones; about 88% occur once, and the top ten carry more than 10%. On this clone: Its antigen is not identified.

The CDR3 length is 15 residues. V lost 1 base to trimming and J lost 3 bases, with 12 bases between them. Germline CDR1 reads KGHSH; CDR2 reads LQKENI. Sequencing used peripheral blood, obtained before any cancer treatment. The sequence came from an older male donor with stage I lung adenocarcinoma. The chain has TRBV18 and TRBJ1-1, with D unclear. The CDR3 DNA sequence: TGTGCCAGCTCACCACGATGGCCTAAGGACACTGAAGCTTTCTTT. Protein: CASSPRWPKDTEAFF.